The clone carrying this T cell receptor (beta chain) came up once. Original analysis: Estimation of nucleated cell counts was performed using reference gene primer amplification. TCRdb keeps only in-frame clones here, not all; method: immunoSEQ multiplex PCR. The V and J calls and clone size were taken over from that table, and D and trimming were inferred from the DNA. The repertoire has under 200,000 clones, 70% to 90% of them found once; the top ten carry around 0.6%. This record belongs to a study of blood T cell repertoires in COVID-19. Study-level information: Acute-phase and convalescent COVID-19 samples originated in the United States, Italy and Spain. T cells, B-cell-depleted T cells, or PBMCs supplied cDNA or gDNA.

Trimming at V came to 0 bases and at J to 3 bases, leaving 5 bases not matched to a gene. Germline V CDR1 and CDR2: LGHDT, YNNKEL (reference sequence). CDR3 length: 16 residues. The specimen sequenced was peripheral blood. The chain links TRBV3-1 (or the pseudogene TRBV3-2) to TRBJ2-7; 10 bases align to TRBD2. This clonotype originated in a man aged 55 to 70 with COVID-19, enrolled during active disease. The CDR3 coding sequence is TGTGCCAGCAGCCAAGATCTTACTAGCGGGATCTACGAGCAGTACTTC. Translation gives CASSQDLTSGIYEQYF.